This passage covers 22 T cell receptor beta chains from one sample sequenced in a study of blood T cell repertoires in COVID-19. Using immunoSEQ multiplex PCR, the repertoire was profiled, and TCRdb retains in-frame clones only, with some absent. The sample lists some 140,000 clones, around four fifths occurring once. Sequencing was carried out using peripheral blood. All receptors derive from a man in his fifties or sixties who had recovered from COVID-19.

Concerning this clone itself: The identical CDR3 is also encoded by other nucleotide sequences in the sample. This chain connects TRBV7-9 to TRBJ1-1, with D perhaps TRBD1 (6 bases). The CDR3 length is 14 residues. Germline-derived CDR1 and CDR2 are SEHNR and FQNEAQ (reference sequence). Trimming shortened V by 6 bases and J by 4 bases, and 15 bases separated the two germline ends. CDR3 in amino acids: CASSLQGLGTEAFF. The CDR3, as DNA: TGTGCCAGCAGTTTACAGGGATTGGGCACTGAAGCTTTCTTT.

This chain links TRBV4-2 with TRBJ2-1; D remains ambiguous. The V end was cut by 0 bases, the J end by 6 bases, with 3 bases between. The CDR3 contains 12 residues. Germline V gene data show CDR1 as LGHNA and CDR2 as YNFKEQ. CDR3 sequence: CASSQDRNEQFF. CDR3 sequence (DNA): TGTGCCAGCAGCCAAGATCGCAATGAGCAGTTCTTC.

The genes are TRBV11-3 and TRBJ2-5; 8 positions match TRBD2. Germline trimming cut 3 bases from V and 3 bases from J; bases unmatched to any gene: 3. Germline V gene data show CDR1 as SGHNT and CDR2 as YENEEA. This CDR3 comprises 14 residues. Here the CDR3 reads CASSFGGEEETQYF. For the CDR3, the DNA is TGTGCCAGCAGCTTCGGGGGGGAAGAAGAGACCCAGTACTTC.

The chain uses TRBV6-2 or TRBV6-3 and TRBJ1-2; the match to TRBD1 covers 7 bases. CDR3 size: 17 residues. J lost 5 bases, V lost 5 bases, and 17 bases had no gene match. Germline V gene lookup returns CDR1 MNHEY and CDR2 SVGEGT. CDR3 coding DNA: TGTGCCAGCAGTCGTCCCGGGACAGTTTCCGTCGGATATGGCTACACCTTC. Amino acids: CASSRPGTVSVGYGYTF.

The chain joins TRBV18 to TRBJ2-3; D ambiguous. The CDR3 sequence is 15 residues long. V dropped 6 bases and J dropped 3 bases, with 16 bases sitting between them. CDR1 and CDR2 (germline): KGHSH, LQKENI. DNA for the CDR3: TGTGCCAGCTCCAATCTACTGGCAGGAACAGATACGCAGTATTTT. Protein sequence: CASSNLLAGTDTQYF.

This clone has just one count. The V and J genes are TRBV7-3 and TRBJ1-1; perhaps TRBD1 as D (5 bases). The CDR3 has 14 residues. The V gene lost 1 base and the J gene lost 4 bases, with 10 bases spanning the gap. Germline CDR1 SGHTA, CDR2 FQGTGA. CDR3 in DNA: TGTGCCAGCAGCTTAAATTCAGGGCTCACTGAAGCTTTCTTT. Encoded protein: CASSLNSGLTEAFF.

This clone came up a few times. CDR3 coding DNA: TGCAGCGTTGAGACGGCTAGCGGCACCTCGCGAGAGCAGTACTTC. It encodes CSVETASGTSREQYF. The V call is TRBV29-1, the J call TRBJ2-7, with 7 bases identical to TRBD2. There are 15 residues in the CDR3. CDR1 and CDR2 (germline): SQVTM, ANQGSEA. With 3 bases clipped from V and 7 bases from J, the junction kept 15 bases outside the gene matches.

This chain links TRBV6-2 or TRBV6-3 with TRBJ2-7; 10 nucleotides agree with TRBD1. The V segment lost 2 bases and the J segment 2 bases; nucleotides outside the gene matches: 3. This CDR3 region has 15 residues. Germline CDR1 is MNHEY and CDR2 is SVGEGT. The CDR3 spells CASSYGQGGPYEQYF. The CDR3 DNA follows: TGTGCCAGCAGTTACGGACAGGGGGGACCCTACGAGCAGTACTTC.

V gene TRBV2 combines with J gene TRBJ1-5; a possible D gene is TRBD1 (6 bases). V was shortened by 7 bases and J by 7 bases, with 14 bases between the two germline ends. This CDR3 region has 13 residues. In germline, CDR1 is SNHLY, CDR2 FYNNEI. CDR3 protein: CASKDSLGQPQHF. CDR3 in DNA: TGTGCCAGCAAGGACAGCCTTGGGCAGCCCCAGCATTTT.

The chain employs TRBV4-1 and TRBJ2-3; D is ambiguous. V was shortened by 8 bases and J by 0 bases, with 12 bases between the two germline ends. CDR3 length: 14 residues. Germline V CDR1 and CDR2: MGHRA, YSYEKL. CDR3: CASRPPFSTDTQYF. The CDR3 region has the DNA TGCGCCAGCCGTCCTCCCTTTAGCACAGATACGCAGTATTTT.

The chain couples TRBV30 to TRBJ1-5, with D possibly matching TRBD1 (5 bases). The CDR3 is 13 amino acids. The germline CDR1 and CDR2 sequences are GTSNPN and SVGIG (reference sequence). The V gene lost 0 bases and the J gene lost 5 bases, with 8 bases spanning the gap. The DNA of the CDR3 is TGTGCCTGGAGTGTAGACAGCGATCAGCCCCAGCATTTT. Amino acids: CAWSVDSDQPQHF.

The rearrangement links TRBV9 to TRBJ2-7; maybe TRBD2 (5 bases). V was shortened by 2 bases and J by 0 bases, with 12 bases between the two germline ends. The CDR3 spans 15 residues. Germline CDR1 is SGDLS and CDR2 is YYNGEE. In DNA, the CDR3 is TGTGCCAGCAGCGTGGCGGACTCCTTCTCCTACGAGCAGTACTTC. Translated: CASSVADSFSYEQYF. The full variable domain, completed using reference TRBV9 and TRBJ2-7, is DSGVTQTPKHLITATGQRVTLRCSPRSGDLSVYWYQQSLDQGLQFLIQYYNGEERAKGNILERFSAQQFPDLHSELNLSSLELGDSALYFCASSVADSFSYEQYFGPGTRLTVT.

The DNA of the CDR3 is TGTGCCAGCAGTCCTTTCAGGAGCACAGATACGCAGTATTTT. Amino acids: CASSPFRSTDTQYF. The chain is built from TRBV28 and TRBJ2-3; D is unclear. CDR3 length: 14 amino acids. The germline V and J ends were trimmed by 5 bases and 0 bases, with 9 bases remaining between them. CDR1 is MDHEN, CDR2 SYDVKM, per germline.

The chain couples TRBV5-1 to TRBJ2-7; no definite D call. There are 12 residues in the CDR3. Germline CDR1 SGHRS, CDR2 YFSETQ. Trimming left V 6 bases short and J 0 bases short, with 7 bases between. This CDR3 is CASNSDSYEQYF. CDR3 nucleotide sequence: TGCGCCAGCAACTCTGACTCCTACGAGCAGTACTTC.

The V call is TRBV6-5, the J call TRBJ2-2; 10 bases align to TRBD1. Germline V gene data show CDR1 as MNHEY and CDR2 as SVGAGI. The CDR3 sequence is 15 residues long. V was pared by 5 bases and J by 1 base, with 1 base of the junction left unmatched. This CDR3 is CASSRDRGNTGELFF. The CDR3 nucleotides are TGTGCCAGCAGTCGGGACAGGGGGAACACCGGGGAGCTGTTTTTT.

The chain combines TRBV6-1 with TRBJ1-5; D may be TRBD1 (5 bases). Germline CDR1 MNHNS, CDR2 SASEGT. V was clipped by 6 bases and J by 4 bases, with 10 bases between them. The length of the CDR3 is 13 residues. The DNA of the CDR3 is TGTGCCAGCAGCTCGACAGTAAATCAGCCCCAGCATTTT. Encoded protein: CASSSTVNQPQHF.

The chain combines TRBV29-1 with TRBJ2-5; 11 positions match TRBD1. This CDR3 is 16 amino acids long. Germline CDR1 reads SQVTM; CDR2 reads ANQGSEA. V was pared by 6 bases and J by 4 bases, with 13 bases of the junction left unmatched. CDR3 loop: CSVDPGQGVVGETQYF. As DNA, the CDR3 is TGCAGCGTCGACCCGGGACAGGGGGTAGTTGGAGAGACCCAGTACTTC.

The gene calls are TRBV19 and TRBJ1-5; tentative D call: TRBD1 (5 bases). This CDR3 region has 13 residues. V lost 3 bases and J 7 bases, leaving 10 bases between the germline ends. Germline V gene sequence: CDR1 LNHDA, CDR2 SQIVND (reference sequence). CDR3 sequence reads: CASSMGGGQPQHF. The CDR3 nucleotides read TGTGCCAGTAGTATGGGGGGTGGACAGCCCCAGCATTTT.

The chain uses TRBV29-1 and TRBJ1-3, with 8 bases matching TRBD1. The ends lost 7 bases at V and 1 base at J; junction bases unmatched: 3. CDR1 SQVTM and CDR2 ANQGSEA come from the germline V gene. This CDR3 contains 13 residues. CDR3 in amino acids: CSARTGSGNTIYF. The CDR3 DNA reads TGCAGCGCTCGGACAGGGTCTGGAAACACCATATATTTT. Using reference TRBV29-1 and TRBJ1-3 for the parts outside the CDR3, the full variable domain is SAVISQKPSRDICQRGTSLTIQCQVDSQVTMMFWYRQQPGQSLTLIATANQGSEATYESGFVIDKFPISRPNLTFSTLTVSNMSPEDSSIYLCSARTGSGNTIYFGEGSWLTVV.

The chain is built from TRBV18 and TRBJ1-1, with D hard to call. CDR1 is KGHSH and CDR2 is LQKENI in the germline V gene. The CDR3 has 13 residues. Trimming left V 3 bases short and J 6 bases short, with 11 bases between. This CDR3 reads CASSPGNLAEAFF. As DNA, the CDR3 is TGTGCCAGCTCACCCGGGAACCTTGCTGAAGCTTTCTTT.

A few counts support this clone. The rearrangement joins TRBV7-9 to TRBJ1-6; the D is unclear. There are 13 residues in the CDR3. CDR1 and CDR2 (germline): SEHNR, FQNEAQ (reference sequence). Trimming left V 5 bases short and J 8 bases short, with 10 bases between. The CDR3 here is CASSPLLYSPLHF. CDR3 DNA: TGTGCCAGCAGCCCCCTATTATATTCACCCCTCCACTTT.

The CDR3 DNA reads as TGTGCCAGCAGCGTAGGAGAGGGGGCGATTAACACTGAAGCTTTCTTT. Amino acids: CASSVGEGAINTEAFF. This chain links TRBV9 with TRBJ1-1; TRBD1 matches 7 bases. This CDR3 has 16 residues. The germline V gene encodes CDR1 SGDLS and CDR2 YYNGEE. The junction had 7 bases not matched to a gene; V was cut back by 0 bases and J by 2 bases.